The rows below give T cell receptor beta chains drawn from one sample of a study. TCRdb used MiXCR to reprocess the 5' RACE reads, holding one entry per CDR3 protein. In the table there are roughly 13,000 distinct CDR3 sequences, less than 25% of which are singletons. The material sequenced was naive CD4+ T cells sorted from blood. These receptors all come from a female donor with breast cancer. The CDR3 runs from the conserved cysteine through the conserved F or W. Size values are once, few and many counts, or a class for expanded clones, and some rows have none.

size,J,length,V,CDR3
many,TRBJ1-5,15,TRBV6-5,CASKEDRGSNQPQHF
medium-sized,TRBJ2-1,16,TRBV7-3,CASSLTRDRGSNEQFF
few,TRBJ1-1,12,TRBV29-1,CSARTSNTEAFF
many,TRBJ1-1,13,TRBV6-1,CASRETGRAEAFF
many,TRBJ2-1,17,TRBV5-1,CASSLSVVGTSQGEQFF
NA,TRBJ2-7,12,TRBV2,CASSELSYEQYF
NA,TRBJ2-7,15,TRBV12-3/TRBV12-4,CASSLRLAGVYEQYF
medium-sized,TRBJ2-3,14,TRBV5-6,CASSGQGFTDTQYF
many,TRBJ1-1,13,TRBV27,CASSSRQPTEAFF
medium-sized,TRBJ1-2,14,TRBV18,CASSRGKEVSGYTF
medium-sized,TRBJ2-3,14,TRBV20-1,CSAPPQPSTDTQYF
many,TRBJ1-3,16,TRBV6-5,CASSPHAQGRGNTIYF
many,TRBJ2-3,14,TRBV2,CASSVFLRQDTQYF